This T cell receptor beta chain was captured in a study of T cells after yellow fever vaccination. The study, taken as a whole, reports: Researchers cautioned that FACS-sorted repertoires could harbor abundant clonotypes contaminating from the bulk population. A secondary response was less intense yet reached its peak sooner, at day 5 versus 15.

This clonotype has only a few counts. Antigen specificity is unknown. CDR1 and CDR2 (germline): SEHNR, FQNEAQ (reference sequence). The CDR3 consists of 16 residues. Unmatched junction bases numbered 7, after V lost 5 bases and J lost 0 bases. TCRdb redid the calling of the 5' RACE reads with MiXCR, one entry per CDR3 protein. The sample gives about 630,000 distinct CDR3 sequences, approximately 13% of which show up once; 14% to 15% is in the top ten. This clonotype was sampled from a man in his thirties or forties who received the YFV17D yellow fever vaccine. The V gene is TRBV7-9, the J gene TRBJ2-1; 7 nucleotides match TRBD2. The specimen comprised PBMCs, sampled on the day of the yellow fever booster vaccination. This chain's CDR3 is CASSPQRELSYNEQFF. CDR3 DNA: TGTGCCAGCAGCCCTCAGCGGGAACTCTCCTACAATGAGCAGTTCTTC. The full variable domain, rest sourced from reference TRBV7-9 and TRBJ2-1, is DTGVSQNPRHKITKRGQNVTFRCDPISEHNRLYWYRQTLGQGPEFLTYFQNEAQLEKSRLLSDRFSAERPKGSFSTLEIQRTEQGDSAMYLCASSPQRELSYNEQFFGPGTRLTVL.